This is a list of T cell receptor beta chains from one sample in a study of cytomegalovirus exposure and HLA in healthy donors. Repertoires were generated with immunoSEQ multiplex PCR, while TCRdb's copy carries only in-frame clones and drops some. This sample has about 170,000 clones, with around 85% found just once. Sequenced: PBMCs. These receptor sequences come from a woman between 25 and 40 years old in good health and CMV-seronegative. Both conserved end residues are part of each CDR3. Fields, in order: D gene, clone size, J gene, V gene, CDR3 protein, CDR3 DNA. A D gene is named only where the DNA matches it firmly. The size field is filled for only some rows; it gives once, few, many or a size class.

.	.	TRBJ2-1	TRBV4-3	CASSQLSLVSEQFF	TGCGCCAGCAGCCAACTCTCACTAGTTTCGGAGCAGTTCTTC
TRBD2	.	TRBJ2-7	TRBV28	CASSFGGGSHEQYF	TGTGCCAGCAGTTTTGGGGGGGGATCCCACGAGCAGTACTTC
.	.	TRBJ1-5	TRBV4-1	CASSLSSGDQPQHF	TGCGCCAGCAGCCTTTCCTCCGGCGATCAGCCCCAGCATTTT
.	.	TRBJ1-5	TRBV29-1	CSALTGTVNQPQHF	TGCAGCGCATTGACCGGGACGGTGAATCAGCCCCAGCATTTT
.	.	TRBJ1-1	TRBV30	CAWSRGVTEAFF	TGTGCCTGGAGCCGGGGGGTAACTGAAGCTTTCTTT
.	once	TRBJ2-6	TRBV2	CASSVGGNTGANVLTF	TGTGCCAGCAGTGTTGGGGGAAACACTGGGGCCAACGTCCTGACTTTC
.	.	TRBJ1-3	TRBV29-1	CSVALPGNSGNTIYF	TGCAGCGTAGCGTTACCAGGGAACTCTGGAAACACCATATATTTT
.	.	TRBJ1-1	TRBV2	CASRPSMNTEAFF	TGTGCCAGCAGACCCAGTATGAACACTGAAGCTTTCTTT
.	few	TRBJ2-7	TRBV19	CASSGTGIHEQYF	TGTGCCAGTAGTGGAACAGGGATCCACGAGCAGTACTTC
.	.	TRBJ1-2	TRBV19	CASGWRGTPNYGYTF	TGTGCCAGCGGATGGAGGGGAACCCCCAACTATGGCTACACCTTC
.	.	TRBJ1-2	TRBV2	CASSSQGANYGYTF	TGTGCCAGCAGCTCACAGGGAGCGAACTATGGCTACACCTTC
.	once	TRBJ2-7	TRBV2	CASRGGWGQYF	TGTGCCAGCAGGGGCGGGTGGGGGCAGTACTTC
TRBD2	few	TRBJ2-7	TRBV6-1	CASSAKGLAGGRDEQYF	TGTGCCAGCAGTGCGAAAGGACTAGCGGGGGGCAGGGACGAGCAGTACTTC
.	.	TRBJ2-6	TRBV29-1	CSVVGVTSGANVLTF	TGCAGCGTTGTGGGGGTTACTTCTGGGGCCAACGTCCTGACTTTC
.	.	TRBJ1-4	TRBV7-8	CASSSLDEKLFF	TGTGCCAGCAGCTCCCTAGATGAAAAACTGTTTTTT
.	.	TRBJ2-7	TRBV23-1	CASSQSCRPKGNRAGPYYEQYF	TGCGCCAGCAGTCAATCATGTCGGCCCAAGGGGAATAGGGCAGGGCCTTACTACGAGCAGTACTTC
.	once	TRBJ1-1	TRBV18	CASSPLRMNTEAFF	TGTGCCAGCTCACCCCTCAGGATGAACACTGAAGCTTTCTTT
TRBD2	.	TRBJ2-1	TRBV19	CASKHSGRANEQFF	TGTGCCAGTAAACATAGCGGGAGGGCCAATGAGCAGTTCTTC
TRBD2	.	TRBJ2-7	TRBV27	CASSSAGTSSYEQYF	TGTGCCAGCAGTTCCGCCGGGACTAGCTCCTACGAGCAGTACTTC
.	.	TRBJ1-5	TRBV5-1	CASSLLPNQPQHF	TGCGCCAGCAGCTTGTTGCCTAATCAGCCCCAGCATTTT
TRBD2	.	TRBJ2-7	TRBV9	CASSLRGLGSHEQYF	TGTGCCAGCAGCCTCCGGGGACTAGGATCCCACGAGCAGTACTTC
.	.	TRBJ2-5	TRBV4-1	CASSQDWRDAETQYF	TGCGCCAGCAGCCAAGATTGGAGGGACGCGGAGACCCAGTACTTC
TRBD2	.	TRBJ2-7	TRBV2	CASSVLAGDSYEQYF	TGTGCCAGCAGTGTCTTAGCGGGGGACTCCTACGAGCAGTACTTC
TRBD1	.	TRBJ1-2	TRBV7-9	CASSFFLQGVSGYTF	TGTGCCAGCAGCTTCTTCTTACAGGGGGTCTCTGGCTACACCTTC
.	.	TRBJ2-5	TRBV29-1	CSVVRDQETQYF	TGCAGCGTTGTAAGAGACCAAGAGACCCAGTACTTC
.	.	TRBJ1-1	TRBV18	CASQERNTEAFF	TGTGCCAGTCAGGAGAGGAACACTGAAGCTTTCTTT
TRBD1	.	TRBJ2-7	TRBV6-5	CASSLPDRAHEQYF	TGTGCCAGCAGTCTCCCGGACAGGGCCCACGAGCAGTACTTC
TRBD1	.	TRBJ1-2	TRBV5-4	CASSVDRGHYGYTF	TGTGCCAGCAGCGTGGACAGGGGGCACTATGGCTACACCTTC
TRBD2	once	TRBJ2-1	TRBV5-1	CASSLGLAGGPYNEQFF	TGCGCCAGCAGCTTGGGACTAGCGGGGGGGCCCTACAATGAGCAGTTCTTC
TRBD1	.	TRBJ2-1	TRBV19	CASTGTGQRSEQFF	TGTGCCAGTACCGGGACAGGTCAGAGAAGTGAGCAGTTCTTC
.	few	TRBJ1-2	TRBV28	CASGLARKGYTF	TGTGCCAGCGGTCTAGCACGGAAGGGCTACACCTTC
.	.	TRBJ2-2	TRBV13	CASSPRQRGNTGELFF	TGTGCCAGCAGCCCACGACAGAGAGGGAACACCGGGGAGCTGTTTTTT
.	.	TRBJ2-1	TRBV5-6	CASSYGRNNEQFF	TGTGCCAGCAGCTATGGCCGAAACAATGAGCAGTTCTTC
.	.	TRBJ1-2	TRBV19	CASSIQANGYGYTF	TGTGCCAGTAGTATCCAAGCAAACGGCTATGGCTACACCTTC
.	.	TRBJ1-2	TRBV4-1	CASSQEGGLYGYTF	TGCGCCAGCAGCCAAGAGGGGGGCCTCTATGGCTACACCTTC
TRBD1	.	TRBJ1-2	TRBV27	CASSPQGGRFNYGYTF	TGTGCCAGCAGTCCCCAGGGGGGTCGTTTTAACTATGGCTACACCTTC
.	.	TRBJ1-1	TRBV2	CASFLGGGDTEAFF	TGTGCCAGCTTCCTTGGGGGGGGAGACACTGAAGCTTTCTTT
.	.	TRBJ1-1	TRBV29-1	CSVLGHQNTEAFF	TGCAGCGTTTTGGGACACCAGAACACTGAAGCTTTCTTT
TRBD2	.	TRBJ2-7	TRBV5-5	CASSLAGGGNVQYF	TGTGCCAGCAGCTTGGCGGGAGGTGGGAACGTGCAGTACTTC
.	.	TRBJ1-5	TRBV6-5	CASSATSNQPQHF	TGTGCCAGCAGTGCCACTAGCAATCAGCCCCAGCATTTT
.	.	TRBJ2-7	TRBV7-6	CASSLRVGEQYF	TGTGCCAGCAGCTTACGGGTGGGGGAGCAGTACTTC
.	.	TRBJ2-7	TRBV2	CASSSGLSSYEQYF	TGTGCCAGCAGTTCGGGATTAAGCTCCTACGAGCAGTACTTC